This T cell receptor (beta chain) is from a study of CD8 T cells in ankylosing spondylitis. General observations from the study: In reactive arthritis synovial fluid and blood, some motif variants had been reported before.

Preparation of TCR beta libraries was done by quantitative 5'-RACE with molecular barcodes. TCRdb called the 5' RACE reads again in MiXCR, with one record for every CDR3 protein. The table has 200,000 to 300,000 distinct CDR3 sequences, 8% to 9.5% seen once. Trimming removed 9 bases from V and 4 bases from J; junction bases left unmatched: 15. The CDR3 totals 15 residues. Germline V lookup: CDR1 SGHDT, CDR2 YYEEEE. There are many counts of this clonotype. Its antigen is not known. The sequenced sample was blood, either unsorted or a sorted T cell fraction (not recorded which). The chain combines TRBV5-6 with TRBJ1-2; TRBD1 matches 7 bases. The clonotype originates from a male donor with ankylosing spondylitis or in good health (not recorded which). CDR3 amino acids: CATGRRQGSVYGYTF. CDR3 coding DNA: TGTGCCACGGGCCGAAGACAGGGAAGCGTCTATGGCTACACCTTC.